This T cell receptor beta chain appears in the sequencing data of a study of blood T cell repertoires in COVID-19. About the study: Whether acute or convalescent, the COVID-19 samples came from the United States, Italy and Spain. In each case, the material was cDNA or gDNA derived from T cells, B-cell-depleted T cells, or PBMCs.

This CDR3 has 14 residues. Germline assignment: CDR1 MNHEY and CDR2 SVGAGI. V dropped 6 bases and J dropped 4 bases, with 15 bases sitting between them. In the original processing: Researchers report that nucleated cell counts were estimated from reference gene primer amplification. Profiled with immunoSEQ multiplex PCR; TCRdb holds only in-frame clones, not every one. V and J calls and clone size are as listed in that table; D and trimming were resolved from the DNA. In the table there are 60,000 to 75,000 clones, approximately 87% of which are singletons. This receptor was identified in a man aged 50 or older with active COVID-19. The chain has TRBV6-5 and TRBJ1-1; D is possibly TRBD1 (6 bases). Sample: peripheral blood. CDR3 DNA sequence: TGTGCCAGCAGACGAACCCAGGACAGCACTGAAGCTTTCTTT. This codes for CASRRTQDSTEAFF.